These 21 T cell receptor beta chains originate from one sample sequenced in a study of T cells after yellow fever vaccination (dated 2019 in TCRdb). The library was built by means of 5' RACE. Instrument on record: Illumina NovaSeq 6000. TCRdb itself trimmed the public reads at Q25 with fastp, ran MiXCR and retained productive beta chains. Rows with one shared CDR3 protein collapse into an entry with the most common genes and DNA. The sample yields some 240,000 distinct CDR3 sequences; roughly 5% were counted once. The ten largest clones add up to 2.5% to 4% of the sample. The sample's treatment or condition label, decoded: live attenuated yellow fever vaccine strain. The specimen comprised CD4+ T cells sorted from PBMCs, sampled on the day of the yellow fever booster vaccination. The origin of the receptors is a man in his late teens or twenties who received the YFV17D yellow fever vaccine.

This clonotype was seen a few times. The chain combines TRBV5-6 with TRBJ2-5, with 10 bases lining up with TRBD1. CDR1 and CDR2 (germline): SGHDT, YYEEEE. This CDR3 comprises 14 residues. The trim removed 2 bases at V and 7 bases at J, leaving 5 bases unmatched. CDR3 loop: CASSFDRGLGTQYF. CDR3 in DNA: TGTGCCAGCAGCTTTGACAGGGGGCTGGGGACCCAGTACTTC. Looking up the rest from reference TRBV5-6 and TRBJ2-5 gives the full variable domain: DAGVTQSPTHLIKTRGQQVTLRCSPKSGHDTVSWYQQALGQGPQFIFQYYEEEERQRGNFPDRFSGHQFPNYSSELNVNALLLGDSALYLCASSFDRGLGTQYFGPGTRLLVL.

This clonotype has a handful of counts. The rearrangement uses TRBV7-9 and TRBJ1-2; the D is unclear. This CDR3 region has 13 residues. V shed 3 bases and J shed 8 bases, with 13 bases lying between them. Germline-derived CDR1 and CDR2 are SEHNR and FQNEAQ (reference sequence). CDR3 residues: CASSLEILRGYTF. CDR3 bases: TGTGCCAGCAGCTTGGAGATCCTCAGGGGCTACACCTTC. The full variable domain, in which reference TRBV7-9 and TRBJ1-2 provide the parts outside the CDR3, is DTGVSQNPRHKITKRGQNVTFRCDPISEHNRLYWYRQTLGQGPEFLTYFQNEAQLEKSRLLSDRFSAERPKGSFSTLEIQRTEQGDSAMYLCASSLEILRGYTFGSGTRLTVV.

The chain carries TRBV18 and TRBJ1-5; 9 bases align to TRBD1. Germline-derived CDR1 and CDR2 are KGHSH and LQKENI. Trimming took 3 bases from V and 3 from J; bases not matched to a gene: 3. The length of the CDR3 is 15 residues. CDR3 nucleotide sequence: TGTGCCAGCTCACCGGGACAGGGAGACAATCAGCCCCAGCATTTT. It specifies CASSPGQGDNQPQHF.

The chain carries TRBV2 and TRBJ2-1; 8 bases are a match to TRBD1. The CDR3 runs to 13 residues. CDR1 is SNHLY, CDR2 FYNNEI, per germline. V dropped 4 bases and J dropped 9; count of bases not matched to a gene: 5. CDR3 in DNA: TGTGCCAGCAGTGGGTTACAGGGGGGTGAGCAGTTCTTC. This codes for CASSGLQGGEQFF. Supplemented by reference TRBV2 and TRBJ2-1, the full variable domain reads EPEVTQTPSHQVTQMGQEVILRCVPISNHLYFYWYRQILGQKVEFLVSFYNNEISEKSEIFDDQFSVERPDGSNFTLKIRSTKLEDSAMYFCASSGLQGGEQFFGPGTRLTVL.

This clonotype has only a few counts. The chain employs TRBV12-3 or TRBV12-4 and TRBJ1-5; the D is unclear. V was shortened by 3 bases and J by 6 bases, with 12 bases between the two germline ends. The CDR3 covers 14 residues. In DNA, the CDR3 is TGTGCCAGCAGTTTGGGGAGGGAGATTCAGCCCCAGCATTTT. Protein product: CASSLGREIQPQHF.

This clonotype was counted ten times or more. CDR3 amino acids: CSVSPGKETQYF. CDR3 nucleotides: TGCAGCGTGTCCCCGGGGAAAGAGACCCAGTACTTC. The chain recombines TRBV29-1 with TRBJ2-5; the D gene is possibly TRBD2 (5 bases). This CDR3 comprises 12 residues. V lost 6 bases and J 3 bases, leaving 11 bases between the germline ends. Germline values: CDR1 SQVTM, CDR2 ANQGSEA.

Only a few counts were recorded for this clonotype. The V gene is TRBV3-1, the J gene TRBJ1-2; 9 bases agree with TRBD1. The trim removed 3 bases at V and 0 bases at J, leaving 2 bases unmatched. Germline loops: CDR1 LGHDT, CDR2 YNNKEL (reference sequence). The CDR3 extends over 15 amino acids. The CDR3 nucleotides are TGTGCCAGCAGCCAGGGACAGGGCTCTAACTATGGCTACACCTTC. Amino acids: CASSQGQGSNYGYTF.

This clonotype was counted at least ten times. CDR3 DNA: TGCAGTGCCTCCGGGACCCCCGTAGGTACGCAGTATTTT. Its translation is CSASGTPVGTQYF. The genes are TRBV20-1 and TRBJ2-3; either TRBD1 or TRBD2 may supply D (5 bases each). V was clipped by 6 bases and J by 8 bases, with 18 bases between them. CDR3 length: 13 amino acids. CDR1 is DFQATT, CDR2 SNEGSKA, per germline (reference sequence).

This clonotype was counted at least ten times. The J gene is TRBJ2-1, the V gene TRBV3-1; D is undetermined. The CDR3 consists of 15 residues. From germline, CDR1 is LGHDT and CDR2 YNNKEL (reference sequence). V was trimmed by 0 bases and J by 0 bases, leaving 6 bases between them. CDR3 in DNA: TGTGCCAGCAGCCAAGATTGGCGCTCCTACAATGAGCAGTTCTTC. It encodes CASSQDWRSYNEQFF.

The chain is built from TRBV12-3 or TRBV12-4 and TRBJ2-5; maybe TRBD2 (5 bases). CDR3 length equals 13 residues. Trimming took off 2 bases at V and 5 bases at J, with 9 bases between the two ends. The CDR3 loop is CASSLWGVETQYF. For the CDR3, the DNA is TGTGCCAGCAGTTTATGGGGAGTCGAGACCCAGTACTTC.

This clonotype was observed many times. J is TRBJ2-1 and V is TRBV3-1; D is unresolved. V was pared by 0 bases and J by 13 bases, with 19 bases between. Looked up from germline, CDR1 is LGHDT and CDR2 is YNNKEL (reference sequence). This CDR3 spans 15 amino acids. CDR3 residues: CASSQDLGSRPDQFF. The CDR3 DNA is TGTGCCAGCAGCCAAGATCTGGGAAGCCGGCCGGATCAGTTCTTC.

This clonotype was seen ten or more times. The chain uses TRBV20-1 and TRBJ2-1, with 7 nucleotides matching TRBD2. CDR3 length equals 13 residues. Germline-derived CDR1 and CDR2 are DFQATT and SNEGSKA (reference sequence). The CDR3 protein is CRPVTSLTNEQFF. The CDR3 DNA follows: TGCAGACCTGTGACTAGCCTGACGAATGAGCAGTTCTTC.

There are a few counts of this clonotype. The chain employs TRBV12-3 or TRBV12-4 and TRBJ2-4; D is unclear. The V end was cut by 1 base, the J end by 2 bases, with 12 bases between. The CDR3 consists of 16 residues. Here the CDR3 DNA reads TGTGCCAGCAGTTTAGGGATACACTACCCCAAAAACATTCAGTACTTC. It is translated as CASSLGIHYPKNIQYF.

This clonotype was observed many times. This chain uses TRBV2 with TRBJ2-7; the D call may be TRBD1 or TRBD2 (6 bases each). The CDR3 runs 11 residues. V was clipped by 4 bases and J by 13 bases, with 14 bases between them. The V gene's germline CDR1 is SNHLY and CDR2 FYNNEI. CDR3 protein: CASSVRGPIYV. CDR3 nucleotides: TGTGCCAGCAGTGTCCGGGGGCCCATTTACGTC.

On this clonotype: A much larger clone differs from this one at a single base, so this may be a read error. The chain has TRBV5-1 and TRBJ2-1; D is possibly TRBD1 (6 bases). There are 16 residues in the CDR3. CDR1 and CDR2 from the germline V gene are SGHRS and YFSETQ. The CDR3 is CAGSLSPDSRNNEQFF. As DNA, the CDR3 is TGCGCCGGCAGCTTGTCGCCGGACAGCCGAAACAATGAGCAGTTCTTC. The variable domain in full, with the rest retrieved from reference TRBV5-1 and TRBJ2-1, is KAGVTQTPRYLIKTRGQQVTLSCSPISGHRSVSWYQQTPGQGLQFLFEYFSETQRNKGNFPGRFSGRQFSNSRSEMNVSTLELGDSALYLCAGSLSPDSRNNEQFFGPGTRLTVL.

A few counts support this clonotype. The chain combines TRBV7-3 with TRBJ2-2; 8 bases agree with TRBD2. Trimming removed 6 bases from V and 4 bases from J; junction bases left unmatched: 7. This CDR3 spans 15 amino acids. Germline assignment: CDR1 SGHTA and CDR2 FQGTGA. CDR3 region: CASSWTSSGTGELFF. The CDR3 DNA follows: TGTGCCAGCAGTTGGACTAGCTCTGGCACCGGGGAGCTGTTTTTT.

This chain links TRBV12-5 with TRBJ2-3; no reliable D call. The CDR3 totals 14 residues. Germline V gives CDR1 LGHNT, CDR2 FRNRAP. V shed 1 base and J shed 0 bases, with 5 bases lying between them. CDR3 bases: TGTGCTAGTGGTTTGGGGCCAAGCACAGATACGCAGTATTTT. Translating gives CASGLGPSTDTQYF. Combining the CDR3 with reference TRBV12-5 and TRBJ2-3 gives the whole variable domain DARVTQTPRHKVTEMGQEVTMRCQPILGHNTVFWYRQTMMQGLELLAYFRNRAPLDDSGMPKDRFSAEMPDATLATLKIQPSEPRDSAVYFCASGLGPSTDTQYFGPGTRLTVL.

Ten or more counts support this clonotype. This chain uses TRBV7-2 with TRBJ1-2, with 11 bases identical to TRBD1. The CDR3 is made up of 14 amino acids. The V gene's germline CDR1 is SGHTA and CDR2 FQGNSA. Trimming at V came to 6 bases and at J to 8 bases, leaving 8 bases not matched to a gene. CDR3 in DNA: TGTGCCAGCAGTCCGGGGACAGGGGGACGAGGCTACACCTTC. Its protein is CASSPGTGGRGYTF.

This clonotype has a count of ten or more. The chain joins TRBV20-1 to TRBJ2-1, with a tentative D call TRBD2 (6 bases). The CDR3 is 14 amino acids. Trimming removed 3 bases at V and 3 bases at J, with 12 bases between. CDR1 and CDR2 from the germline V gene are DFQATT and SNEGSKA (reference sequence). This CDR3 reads CSASGTAYYNEQFF. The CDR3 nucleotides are TGCAGTGCTAGTGGGACTGCATACTACAATGAGCAGTTCTTC.

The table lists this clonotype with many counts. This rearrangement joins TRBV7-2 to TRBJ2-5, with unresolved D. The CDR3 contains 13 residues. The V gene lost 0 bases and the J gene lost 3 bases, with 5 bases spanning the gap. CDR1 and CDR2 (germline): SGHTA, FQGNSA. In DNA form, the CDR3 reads TGTGCCAGCAGCTTAGCGGACGAAGAGACCCAGTACTTC. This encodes CASSLADEETQYF.

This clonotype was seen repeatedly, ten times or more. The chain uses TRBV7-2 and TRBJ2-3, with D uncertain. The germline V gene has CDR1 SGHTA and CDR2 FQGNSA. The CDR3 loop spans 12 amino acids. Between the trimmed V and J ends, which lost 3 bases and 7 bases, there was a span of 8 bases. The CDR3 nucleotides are TGTGCCAGCAGCTTGGGTATAAATACGCAGTATTTT. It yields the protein CASSLGINTQYF.